One sample yielded the 22 T cell receptor beta chains listed below, sequenced in a study of cytomegalovirus exposure and HLA in healthy donors. The primer mix had 60 Vbeta and 13 Jbeta primers. This table comes from immunoSEQ multiplex PCR, and its TCRdb copy is limited to in-frame clones, with some not included. The sample holds some 190,000 clones; 65% to 85% are singletons and the top ten take under 2%. Sequencing was performed on PBMCs. These receptors were taken from a man aged 40-55 years in good health and CMV-seropositive.

Only one count was recorded for this clone. The genes are TRBV10-1 and TRBJ1-1; D remains unclear. Looked up from germline, CDR1 is WNHNN and CDR2 is SYGVQD (reference sequence). Trimming removed 2 bases at V and 0 bases at J, with 7 bases between. The CDR3 is made up of 14 amino acids. The CDR3 DNA sequence: TGCGCCAGCAGTGAGCGGGTGATGAACACTGAAGCTTTCTTT. Its protein is CASSERVMNTEAFF.

V usage is TRBV28 and J usage is TRBJ1-4; D is uncertain. This CDR3 is built from 13 residues. V was clipped by 7 bases and J by 11 bases, with 17 bases between them. Germline-derived CDR1 and CDR2 are MDHEN and SYDVKM. DNA of the CDR3: TGTGCCAGCACTCCGGGAAGGACCGAGAAACTGTTTTTT. Encoded protein: CASTPGRTEKLFF.

This clone was picked up one time. Relative to the germline gene, one junction end is altered; a read error may explain this. The chain uses TRBV7-9 and TRBJ1-2, with 12 bases that match TRBD1. Germline V gene lookup returns CDR1 SEHNR and CDR2 FQNEAQ (reference sequence). The CDR3 sequence is 16 residues long. The CDR3 here is CSSSLATGTGGFGYTF. As DNA, the CDR3 is TGTTCCAGCAGCTTAGCGACCGGGACAGGGGGCTTTGGCTACACCTTC.

The V and J genes are TRBV6-1 and TRBJ2-7; TRBD1 matches at 7 bases. Trimming took 6 bases from V and 3 from J; bases not matched to a gene: 11. Germline lookup yields CDR1 MNHNS and CDR2 SASEGT. This CDR3 region has 15 residues. CDR3 region: CASRPTTGLGYEQYF. CDR3 DNA sequence: TGTGCCAGCAGACCCACGACAGGGCTGGGCTACGAGCAGTACTTC.

The chain has TRBV19 and TRBJ2-4, with 8 bases matching TRBD1. Losses at the gene ends were 1 base for V and 2 bases for J; bases not matched to a gene: 4. CDR3 length: 16 amino acids. Germline-derived CDR1 and CDR2 are LNHDA and SQIVND (reference sequence). CDR3 region: CASSIAGGEPKNIQYF. DNA for the CDR3: TGTGCCAGTAGTATAGCAGGGGGCGAACCCAAAAACATTCAGTACTTC.

The chain joins TRBV7-2 to TRBJ2-5, with 8 bases identical to TRBD1. This CDR3 region has 13 residues. Unmatched junction bases numbered 5, after V lost 6 bases and J lost 5 bases. Germline V gene lookup returns CDR1 SGHTA and CDR2 FQGNSA. The CDR3 region has the DNA TGTGCCAGCAGACAGGGGGGTAGGGAGACCCAGTACTTC. This gives the protein CASRQGGRETQYF.

The chain has TRBV5-5 and TRBJ1-3; 12 nucleotides align to TRBD1. The junction had 11 bases not matched to a gene; V was cut back by 4 bases and J by 3 bases. From germline, CDR1 is SGHKS and CDR2 YYEKEE (reference sequence). CDR3 length: 18 amino acids. CDR3: CASSPVPGQGARGNTIYF. CDR3 coding DNA: TGTGCCAGCAGCCCGGTCCCGGGACAGGGGGCGCGTGGAAACACCATATATTTT.

V and J are TRBV10-3 and TRBJ1-5; 7 nucleotides agree with TRBD1. Trimming cost V 2 bases and J 3 bases; bases outside gene matches: 4. Germline-derived CDR1 and CDR2 are ENHRY and SYGVKD. The CDR3 contains 15 residues. The CDR3 sequence is CAISETGVSNQPQHF. The DNA of the CDR3 is TGTGCCATCAGTGAGACAGGGGTTTCCAATCAGCCCCAGCATTTT.

The V gene is TRBV5-4, the J gene TRBJ2-2, with 10 bases matching TRBD1. This CDR3 comprises 15 residues. Germline loops: CDR1 SGHNT, CDR2 YYREEE (reference sequence). The V segment lost 4 bases and the J segment 6 bases; nucleotides outside the gene matches: 6. The CDR3 coding sequence is TGTGCCAGCAGCACGGGACAGGGGAAGGCCGGGGAGCTGTTTTTT. Amino acids: CASSTGQGKAGELFF. Looking up the rest from reference TRBV5-4 and TRBJ2-2 gives the full variable domain: ETGVTQSPTHLIKTRGQQVTLRCSSQSGHNTVSWYQQALGQGPQFIFQYYREEENGRGNFPPRFSGLQFPNYSSELNVNALELDDSALYLCASSTGQGKAGELFFGEGSRLTVL.

This chain connects TRBV7-9 to TRBJ1-1, with TRBD1 identical over 7 bases. J gave up 1 base and V 4 bases, and 3 bases lay outside the gene matches. Germline-derived CDR1 and CDR2 are SEHNR and FQNEAQ (reference sequence). The CDR3 length is 14 residues. This CDR3 is CASSSRDRNTEAFF. The CDR3 DNA reads TGTGCCAGCAGCTCCCGGGACAGGAACACTGAAGCTTTCTTT.

The gene calls are TRBV13 and TRBJ2-2; 8 positions match TRBD2. After removal of 5 bases from V and 8 bases from J, the junction contained 10 bases not matched to a gene. CDR1 and CDR2 (germline): PRHDT, FYEKMQ (reference sequence). This CDR3 spans 15 amino acids. The CDR3, as DNA: TGTGCCAGCAGCGACCGTCAGGGACTAGTAGGGGAGCTGTTTTTT. It codes for CASSDRQGLVGELFF.

V is TRBV7-3 and J is TRBJ2-2, with 8 positions matching TRBD1. The V gene end was trimmed by 5 bases and the J gene end by 7 bases; junction bases not matched to a gene: 6. Germline lookup yields CDR1 SGHTA and CDR2 FQGTGA. The CDR3 totals 14 residues. CDR3 bases: TGTGCCAGCAGCCGGACAGGGACGGACGGGGAGCTGTTTTTT. Its protein is CASSRTGTDGELFF. The whole variable domain, remainder taken from reference TRBV7-3 and TRBJ2-2, is GAGVSQTPSNKVTEKGKYVELRCDPISGHTALYWYRQSLGQGPEFLIYFQGTGAADDSGLPNDRFFAVRPEGSVSTLKIQRTERGDSAVYLCASSRTGTDGELFFGEGSRLTVL.

The count of this clone is one. CDR3 amino acids: CASTRTGEETQYF. In DNA, the CDR3 is TGTGCCAGCACCAGGACAGGAGAAGAGACCCAGTACTTC. The chain links TRBV2 to TRBJ2-5, with 7 positions matching TRBD1. CDR1 is SNHLY, CDR2 FYNNEI, per germline. The V segment lost 7 bases and the J segment 3 bases; nucleotides outside the gene matches: 5. The length of the CDR3 is 13 residues. Combining the CDR3 with reference TRBV2 and TRBJ2-5 gives the whole variable domain EPEVTQTPSHQVTQMGQEVILRCVPISNHLYFYWYRQILGQKVEFLVSFYNNEISEKSEIFDDQFSVERPDGSNFTLKIRSTKLEDSAMYFCASTRTGEETQYFGPGTRLLVL.

This clone was counted once. The rearrangement uses TRBV5-1 and TRBJ2-7, with 7 bases identical to TRBD2. This CDR3 is built from 19 residues. Germline CDR1 is SGHRS and CDR2 is YFSETQ. Germline trimming cut 1 base from V and 3 bases from J; bases unmatched to any gene: 19. The CDR3 DNA is TGCGCCAGCAGCTTGACTCCGATAGTCGGCGGGAGAATTGACTACGAGCAGTACTTC. As protein: CASSLTPIVGGRIDYEQYF. The variable domain in full, with the rest retrieved from reference TRBV5-1 and TRBJ2-7, is KAGVTQTPRYLIKTRGQQVTLSCSPISGHRSVSWYQQTPGQGLQFLFEYFSETQRNKGNFPGRFSGRQFSNSRSEMNVSTLELGDSALYLCASSLTPIVGGRIDYEQYFGPGTRLTVT.

V is TRBV15 and J is TRBJ2-3, with TRBD1 identical over 7 bases. The CDR3 totals 14 residues. Germline V CDR1 and CDR2: LNHNV, YYDKDF (reference sequence). V trimming: 9 bases; J trimming: 4 bases; junction bases outside the gene matches: 10. The CDR3 protein is CATLLGQNSDTQYF. Written as DNA, the CDR3 is TGTGCCACTTTACTGGGACAGAATTCAGATACGCAGTATTTT.

This sequence joins TRBV27 and TRBJ1-1; 9 nucleotides match TRBD1. After removal of 6 bases from V and 2 bases from J, the junction contained 19 bases not matched to a gene. The CDR3 consists of 19 residues. The germline gives CDR1 MNHEY, CDR2 SMNVEV (reference sequence). CDR3 sequence reads: CASSPHWGQGKTPNTEAFF. CDR3 sequence (DNA): TGTGCCAGCAGCCCTCATTGGGGACAGGGCAAAACTCCTAACACTGAAGCTTTCTTT.

J is TRBJ2-1 and V is TRBV9; 7 bases line up with TRBD2. Germline V gene sequence: CDR1 SGDLS, CDR2 YYNGEE. J lost 6 bases, V lost 4 bases, and 25 bases had no gene match. The length of the CDR3 is 20 residues. For the CDR3, the DNA is TGTGCCAGCAGCCCACGGTTGGAGGGGCTGCGCGGGAGAAGGGTCAATGAGCAGTTCTTC. Translation gives CASSPRLEGLRGRRVNEQFF.

The chain recombines TRBV7-3 with TRBJ1-6, with D unresolved. The CDR3 sequence is 14 residues long. Trimming left V 1 base short and J 10 bases short, with 11 bases between. In germline, CDR1 is SGHTA, CDR2 FQGTGA. The CDR3 coding sequence is TGTGCCAGCAGCTTAAGGGGAGCCGGATCACCCCTCCACTTT. It yields the protein CASSLRGAGSPLHF.

This clone was seen a single time. CDR3 amino acids: CATEDRAGNTIYF. CDR3 DNA: TGTGCCACCGAGGACAGGGCTGGAAACACCATATATTTT. The V gene is TRBV10-3, the J gene TRBJ1-3; 8 positions agree with TRBD1. The V and J ends lost 10 bases and 2 bases, in that order; junction bases with no gene match: 4. The V gene's germline CDR1 is ENHRY and CDR2 SYGVKD. The CDR3 totals 13 residues.

The chain is built from TRBV6-6 and TRBJ2-7, with TRBD1 matching 7 bases. V lost 2 bases to trimming and J lost 3 bases; unmatched junction nucleotides: 4. The CDR3 loop spans 14 amino acids. Germline CDR1 and CDR2: MNHNY and SVGAGI (reference sequence). The CDR3 loop is CASSYLGQFYEQYF. The DNA for the CDR3 is TGTGCCAGCAGTTACCTGGGACAGTTCTACGAGCAGTACTTC.

The table lists this clone with a count of one. The chain recombines TRBV29-1 with TRBJ1-2, with a weak D call TRBD1 (6 bases). The CDR3 length is 12 residues. V was cut by 4 bases and J by 5 bases, with 11 bases left in between. CDR1 and CDR2 (germline): SQVTM, ANQGSEA. CDR3 region: CSVAGDWYGYTF. CDR3 coding DNA: TGCAGCGTTGCAGGGGATTGGTATGGCTACACCTTC.

The chain carries TRBV10-3 and TRBJ1-1; TRBD1 matches 7 bases. The CDR3 is 14 residues long. CDR1 and CDR2 from the germline V gene are ENHRY and SYGVKD. J was trimmed by 4 bases and V by 3 bases; bases with no gene match: 5. The CDR3: CAISEDRVSTEAFF. In DNA, the CDR3 is TGTGCCATCAGTGAAGACAGGGTAAGCACTGAAGCTTTCTTT.